A selection of T cell receptor beta chains follows, all from one sample in a study of regulatory T cells in long-lasting Graves disease. MiXCR, applied by TCRdb to the multiplex PCR reads, yields one record per CDR3 protein. The sample holds almost 350,000 distinct CDR3 sequences, roughly 21% seen once. Sequences were derived from peripheral blood mononuclear cells (PBMCs), sampled when the disease was refractory, from a patient treated with antithyroid drugs. Every receptor here comes from a female donor with Graves disease. The CDR3 runs from the conserved cysteine through the conserved F or W. D genes are given only for firm matches. Clone size appears in some rows only: once, few, many, or a class for an expanded clone.

v_gene	d_gene	abundance	j_gene	CDR3nt	CDR3aa
TRBV12-3/TRBV12-4	TRBD2	-	TRBJ2-1	TGTGCCAGCAGTCCCCTTGGGCGGGGGGGCCATGAGCAGTTCTTC	CASSPLGRGGHEQFF
TRBV12-3/TRBV12-4	TRBD2	many	TRBJ2-5	TGTGCCAGCACCAGTAGCGGGGGCCACCAAGAGACCCAGTACTTC	CASTSSGGHQETQYF
TRBV10-2	-	few	TRBJ1-5	TGCGCCAGCAGTGAGTCACAGGTTCCCCACAATCAGCCCCAGCATTTT	CASSESQVPHNQPQHF
TRBV7-9	-	-	TRBJ1-5	TGTGCCAGCAGCTTAGAGGAGGGCAGGGAGTGGTATAGCAATCAGCCCCAGCATTTT	CASSLEEGREWYSNQPQHF
TRBV28	-	few	TRBJ2-3	TGTGCCAGCAGTCCCCTTGTGTGGCTAGCGTTTAGCACAGATACGCAGTATTTT	CASSPLVWLAFSTDTQYF
TRBV11-2	TRBD2	many	TRBJ2-7	TGTGCCAGCAGACCCTTTAGCGGGGGAACCTACGAGCAGTACTTC	CASRPFSGGTYEQYF
TRBV4-2	TRBD2	-	TRBJ2-7	TGTGCCAGCAGCCAAGAAACCGGGCTAGCGGGGTACGAGCAGTACTTC	CASSQETGLAGYEQYF
TRBV20-1	-	many	TRBJ1-1	TGCAGTGCTAGCCAAGGGGCGGGGTACACTGAAGCTTTCTTT	CSASQGAGYTEAFF
TRBV25-1	TRBD1	-	TRBJ2-2	TGTGCCAGCAGTGACTTAGGGGGACAGACAAACACCGGGGAGCTGTTTTTT	CASSDLGGQTNTGELFF
TRBV5-1	-	many	TRBJ1-1	TGCGCCAGCAGCTTGCTGACAGGCGGGAACACTGAAGCTTTCTTT	CASSLLTGGNTEAFF
TRBV7-9	TRBD2	-	TRBJ2-7	TGTGCCAGCAGCGAACTAGCGGGAGGAGAGCAGTACTTC	CASSELAGGEQYF
TRBV28	TRBD1	many	TRBJ1-6	TGTGCCACCACGGGACAGGGGAATTCACCCCTCCACTTT	CATTGQGNSPLHF
TRBV6-9	-	many	TRBJ2-7	TGTGCCAGCAGTTCGCACTCCGCGGGATACGAGCAGTACTTC	CASSSHSAGYEQYF
TRBV6-1	-	many	TRBJ1-2	TGTGCCAGCAGAGAAGACAGGAGTATCGGCTATGGCTACACCTTC	CASREDRSIGYGYTF
TRBV29-1	-	many	TRBJ2-5	TGCAGCGTCAGGGATTCGTCGGGAGAGACCCAGTACTTC	CSVRDSSGETQYF
TRBV9	-	once	TRBJ1-2	TGTGCCAGCAGCCCATCGACAGCCACTAACTATGGCTACACCTTC	CASSPSTATNYGYTF
TRBV20-1	-	-	TRBJ2-5	TGCAGTGCTAGGAGGGATATTTTGACTGAGACCCAGTACTTC	CSARRDILTETQYF
TRBV7-9	TRBD1	-	TRBJ1-4	TGTGCCAGCAGCCTTACGACAGGGACTAATGAAAAACTGTTTTTT	CASSLTTGTNEKLFF